The 19 T cell receptor beta chains given below trace back to one sample, sequenced in a study of cytomegalovirus exposure and HLA in healthy donors. Both 60 Vbeta primers and 13 Jbeta primers went into the PCR. Clones were read by immunoSEQ multiplex PCR, and TCRdb kept only the in-frame ones, dropping some. The sample lists approximately 32,000 clones; roughly four fifths were seen once. Material for sequencing was PBMCs. Receptor source: a woman between 25 and 40 years old in good health and CMV-seropositive.

The chain couples TRBV7-6 to TRBJ1-6; 7 positions agree with TRBD1. Trimming at V came to 4 bases and at J to 4 bases, leaving 4 bases not matched to a gene. This CDR3 contains 15 residues. Germline V gene data show CDR1 as SGHVS and CDR2 as FNYEAQ. As DNA, the CDR3 is TGTGCCAGCAGCTCCTTGGGACAGTATAATTCACCCCTCCACTTT. It is translated as CASSSLGQYNSPLHF.

The rearrangement links TRBV4-1 to TRBJ1-2; 8 bases match TRBD1. From germline, CDR1 is MGHRA and CDR2 YSYEKL. V was pared by 2 bases and J by 6 bases, with 8 bases of the junction left unmatched. This CDR3 is 15 amino acids long. The CDR3 protein is CASSQSRQGRDGYTF. DNA of the CDR3: TGCGCCAGCAGCCAAAGTAGACAGGGGAGGGATGGCTACACCTTC.

This chain connects TRBV10-2 to TRBJ1-4, with 8 nucleotides matching TRBD1. This CDR3 has 14 amino acids. Germline assignment: CDR1 WSHSY and CDR2 SAAADI. The ends lost 6 bases at V and 8 bases at J; junction bases unmatched: 8. In DNA form, the CDR3 reads TGCGCCAGCAGCTCTGGACAGGGCGCCGAAAAACTGTTTTTT. This codes for CASSSGQGAEKLFF.

V usage is TRBV7-3 and J usage is TRBJ2-3; TRBD2 matches 7 bases. Germline CDR1 reads SGHTA; CDR2 reads FQGTGA. This CDR3 has 16 amino acids. Trimming cost V 5 bases and J 0 bases; bases outside gene matches: 8. CDR3 sequence (DNA): TGTGCCAGCAGCCCCGGGAGGAGCGGAAGCACAGATACGCAGTATTTT. Protein product: CASSPGRSGSTDTQYF.

The chain employs TRBV2 and TRBJ2-5, with 7 nucleotides matching TRBD2. J lost 2 bases, V lost 6 bases, and 3 bases had no gene match. Germline CDR1 SNHLY, CDR2 FYNNEI. The CDR3 length is 13 residues. Here the CDR3 DNA reads TGTGCCAGCAGGAGGGAGGGGCAAGAGACCCAGTACTTC. Protein product: CASRREGQETQYF. Based on the CDR3 plus reference TRBV2 and TRBJ2-5, the full variable domain is EPEVTQTPSHQVTQMGQEVILRCVPISNHLYFYWYRQILGQKVEFLVSFYNNEISEKSEIFDDQFSVERPDGSNFTLKIRSTKLEDSAMYFCASRREGQETQYFGPGTRLLVL.

This clone was detected once. The V gene is TRBV4-1, the J gene TRBJ2-1; 7 bases align to TRBD2. In germline, CDR1 is MGHRA, CDR2 YSYEKL. This CDR3 is 16 amino acids long. V lost 0 bases, J lost 5 bases, and 7 bases stayed unmatched. As DNA, the CDR3 is TGCGCCAGCAGCCAAGATCTAGCGGCCTTTAACAATGAGCAGTTCTTC. Its translation: CASSQDLAAFNNEQFF.

This chain links TRBV7-9 with TRBJ2-5; 11 bases fit TRBD1. Trimming at V came to 1 base and at J to 10 bases, leaving 8 bases not matched to a gene. The CDR3 consists of 15 residues. CDR1 and CDR2 (germline): SEHNR, FQNEAQ (reference sequence). CDR3 nucleotides: TGTGCCAGCAGCTTAGGGGGACAGGGGGACGGTGGCCAGTACTTC. It is translated as CASSLGGQGDGGQYF.

The chain employs TRBV11-2 and TRBJ2-3; D is unclear. The V and J ends lost 4 bases and 2 bases respectively, with 13 bases between them. The CDR3 has 15 amino acids. Germline CDR1 and CDR2: SGHAT and FQNNGV. CDR3 sequence reads: CASSSPRISTDTQYF. The DNA of the CDR3 is TGTGCCAGCAGCTCACCGCGTATTTCCACAGATACGCAGTATTTT. The whole variable domain, remainder taken from reference TRBV11-2 and TRBJ2-3, is EAGVAQSPRYKIIEKRQSVAFWCNPISGHATLYWYQQILGQGPKLLIQFQNNGVVDDSQLPKDRFSAERLKGVDSTLKIQPAKLEDSAVYLCASSSPRISTDTQYFGPGTRLTVL.

As concerns this clone: At one boundary the junction diverges from the germline segment, which might be a read error. This rearrangement joins TRBV27 to TRBJ2-5; 10 nucleotides align to TRBD2. This CDR3 region has 17 residues. Germline V gene lookup returns CDR1 MNHEY and CDR2 SMNVEV (reference sequence). The CDR3 nucleotides are TGTGCCAGCCGTTTCTTGAGAAGCGGGAGGGCAGGGGAGACCCAGTACTTC. Translated: CASRFLRSGRAGETQYF.

This chain joins TRBV5-1 and TRBJ2-7, with 7 nucleotides matching TRBD1. Germline V gene data show CDR1 as SGHRS and CDR2 as YFSETQ. After removal of 4 bases from V and 2 bases from J, the junction contained 9 bases not matched to a gene. The CDR3 spans 15 residues. The CDR3 nucleotides read TGCGCCAGCAGCATGGACAGGCCTCCCACCTACGAGCAGTACTTC. Its protein product is CASSMDRPPTYEQYF.

In regard to this clone: The sample has other DNA sequences that encode this CDR3 too. V and J are TRBV2 and TRBJ2-7, with 7 bases identical to TRBD1. The CDR3 totals 15 residues. Germline V gene sequence: CDR1 SNHLY, CDR2 FYNNEI. The trim removed 3 bases at V and 3 bases at J, leaving 8 bases unmatched. CDR3 DNA: TGTGCCAGCAGTGACGAGGGGGCCGTACGCTACGAGCAGTACTTC. This translates into CASSDEGAVRYEQYF.

This rearrangement joins TRBV28 to TRBJ1-3, with TRBD1 identical over 8 bases. J lost 4 bases, V lost 5 bases, and 7 bases had no gene match. There are 15 residues in the CDR3. Germline V gene lookup returns CDR1 MDHEN and CDR2 SYDVKM. The CDR3 sequence: CASSPGQGSGNTIYF. CDR3 DNA sequence: TGTGCCAGCAGTCCAGGACAGGGATCAGGAAACACCATATATTTT.

V is TRBV15 and J is TRBJ2-3, with 7 bases identical to TRBD1. J was trimmed by 2 bases and V by 2 bases; bases with no gene match: 4. Germline CDR1 LNHNV, CDR2 YYDKDF (reference sequence). This CDR3 is built from 15 residues. The CDR3 bases are TGTGCCACCAGCAGAACAGGGGACCCCACAGATACGCAGTATTTT. This gives the protein CATSRTGDPTDTQYF.

The count of this clone is one. This chain joins TRBV2 and TRBJ1-1, with TRBD1 matching over 9 bases. CDR3 length: 14 residues. Germline values: CDR1 SNHLY, CDR2 FYNNEI. Germline trimming cut 4 bases from V and 3 bases from J; bases unmatched to any gene: 3. CDR3 bases: TGTGCCAGCAGTGCCGGGACAGGGTACACTGAAGCTTTCTTT. It codes for CASSAGTGYTEAFF.

The J gene is TRBJ2-1, the V gene TRBV27, with TRBD2 matching over 8 bases. This CDR3 contains 16 residues. CDR1 and CDR2 (germline): MNHEY, SMNVEV (reference sequence). The ends lost 2 bases at V and 2 bases at J; junction bases unmatched: 5. CDR3 region: CASSLTGRATYNEQFF. CDR3 nucleotides: TGTGCCAGCAGTTTAACCGGGAGGGCCACCTACAATGAGCAGTTCTTC.

The V call is TRBV19, the J call TRBJ1-2, with D maybe TRBD1 (6 bases). The CDR3 runs 13 residues. Germline CDR1 is LNHDA and CDR2 is SQIVND (reference sequence). The germline V and J ends were trimmed by 3 bases and 4 bases, with 9 bases remaining between them. The CDR3 DNA follows: TGTGCCAGTAGTATCACAGGGCCCTATGGCTACACCTTC. Protein sequence: CASSITGPYGYTF.

The chain links TRBV30 to TRBJ1-2; D remains ambiguous. The germline gives CDR1 GTSNPN, CDR2 SVGIG (reference sequence). The length of the CDR3 is 11 residues. The V end was cut by 1 base, the J end by 7 bases, with 7 bases between. The CDR3 DNA reads TGTGCCTGGAGTGGAGGGATTGGCTACACCTTC. Amino acids: CAWSGGIGYTF.

The chain recombines TRBV5-1 with TRBJ2-5; TRBD2 agrees at 11 bases. Germline lookup yields CDR1 SGHRS and CDR2 YFSETQ. The J segment lost 6 bases and the V segment lost 6 bases, leaving 10 bases of the junction unmatched. This CDR3 contains 15 residues. In DNA form, the CDR3 reads TGCGCCAGCACCGTTAGCGGGGGGGCGTCGAAGACCCAGTACTTC. Translated, it gives CASTVSGGASKTQYF.

The chain carries TRBV28 and TRBJ1-3; the D gene is possibly TRBD1 (6 bases). The CDR3 runs to 18 residues. CDR1 and CDR2 from the germline V gene are MDHEN and SYDVKM. The ends were cut back, 4 bases at V and 1 base at J, with 20 bases in the middle. This CDR3 reads CASSSLGTQTNSGNTIYF. Here the CDR3 DNA reads TGTGCCAGCAGTTCCCTCGGGACACAAACGAATTCTGGAAACACCATATATTTT.